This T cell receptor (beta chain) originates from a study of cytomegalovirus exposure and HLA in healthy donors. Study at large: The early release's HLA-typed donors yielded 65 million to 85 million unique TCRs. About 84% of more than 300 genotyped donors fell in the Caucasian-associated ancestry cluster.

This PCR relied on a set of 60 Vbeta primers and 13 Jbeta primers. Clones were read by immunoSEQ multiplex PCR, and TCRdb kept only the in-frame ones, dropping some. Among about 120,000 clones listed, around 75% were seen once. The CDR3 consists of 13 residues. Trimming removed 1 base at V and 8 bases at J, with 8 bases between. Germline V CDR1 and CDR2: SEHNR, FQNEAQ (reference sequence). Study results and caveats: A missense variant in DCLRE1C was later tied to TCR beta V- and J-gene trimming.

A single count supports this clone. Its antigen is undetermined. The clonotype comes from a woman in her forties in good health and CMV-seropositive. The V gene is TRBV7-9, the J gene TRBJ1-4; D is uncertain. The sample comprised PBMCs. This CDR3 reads CASSLGLGEKLFF. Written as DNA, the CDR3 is TGTGCCAGCAGCTTAGGTCTCGGGGAAAAACTGTTTTTT.